This entry lists 30 T cell receptor beta chains sequenced from one sample in a study of blood T cell repertoires in COVID-19. Sequenced by immunoSEQ multiplex PCR; TCRdb stores in-frame clones only, minus some. The sample records around 330,000 clones, about 85% being singletons. Sample: PBMCs or T cells enriched from blood (not recorded which). The receptors derive from a woman in her twenties or thirties who had been exposed to COVID-19.

V is TRBV28 and J is TRBJ2-7, with 8 bases identical to TRBD2. Looked up from germline, CDR1 is MDHEN and CDR2 is SYDVKM. V dropped 3 bases and J dropped 2; count of bases not matched to a gene: 9. The CDR3 sequence is 16 residues long. This chain's CDR3 is CASSFVDTSGTYEQYF. CDR3 bases: TGTGCCAGCAGTTTCGTAGATACTAGCGGTACCTACGAGCAGTACTTC.

The J gene is TRBJ2-3, the V gene TRBV11-3; TRBD2 matches 13 bases. The CDR3 extends over 15 amino acids. Per germline, CDR1 SGHNT and CDR2 YENEEA. V was pared by 5 bases and J by 5 bases, with 4 bases of the junction left unmatched. CDR3 DNA sequence: TGTGCCAGCAGCACTGGACTAGCGGGGGTAGATACGCAGTATTTT. Translating it yields CASSTGLAGVDTQYF.

The rearrangement uses TRBV20-1 and TRBJ1-5; no reliable D call. With 3 bases removed from V and 7 bases from J, the gap between germline ends came to 10 bases. Germline V gene data show CDR1 as DFQATT and CDR2 as SNEGSKA (reference sequence). The CDR3 totals 12 residues. CDR3 bases: TGCAGTGCTAGTACGGGTCAACAGCCCCAGCATTTT. Its protein product is CSASTGQQPQHF.

V is TRBV6-2 or TRBV6-3 and J is TRBJ2-3; D is possibly TRBD2 (6 bases). V was clipped by 5 bases and J by 2 bases, with 14 bases between them. Germline V gene lookup returns CDR1 MNHEY and CDR2 SVGEGT. The CDR3 has 15 amino acids. CDR3 protein: CASSRARGLTDTQYF. CDR3 DNA: TGTGCCAGCAGTAGGGCACGGGGACTCACAGATACGCAGTATTTT.

This clone was counted between two and nine times. The J gene is TRBJ1-5, the V gene TRBV30, with D possibly matching TRBD1 (5 bases). CDR1 GTSNPN and CDR2 SVGIG come from the germline V gene (reference sequence). Trimming pared 2 bases from V and 6 bases from J, leaving 11 bases between. CDR3 length: 13 residues. In DNA, the CDR3 is TGTGCCTGGAGTAGAGTGGGGGGTCAGCCCCAGCATTTT. Its translation: CAWSRVGGQPQHF.

The chain recombines TRBV6-1 with TRBJ2-7, with D perhaps TRBD1 (5 bases). This CDR3 comprises 15 residues. Germline CDR1 MNHNS, CDR2 SASEGT. Trimming shortened V by 3 bases and J by 2 bases, and 14 bases separated the two germline ends. CDR3 amino acids: CASSDAQGITYEQYF. The CDR3 DNA sequence: TGTGCCAGCAGTGACGCGCAGGGAATAACCTACGAGCAGTACTTC.

CDR3: CASSQRGAGELFF. The CDR3 DNA sequence: TGTGCCAGCAGCCAACGGGGGGCCGGGGAGCTGTTTTTT. The rearrangement links TRBV9 to TRBJ2-2; 7 bases agree with TRBD2. With V trimmed by 4 bases and J by 6 bases, 3 bases remained unmatched. The germline V gene encodes CDR1 SGDLS and CDR2 YYNGEE. CDR3 length: 13 amino acids. Complete variable domain (other parts from reference TRBV9 and TRBJ2-2): DSGVTQTPKHLITATGQRVTLRCSPRSGDLSVYWYQQSLDQGLQFLIQYYNGEERAKGNILERFSAQQFPDLHSELNLSSLELGDSALYFCASSQRGAGELFFGEGSRLTVL.

The V and J genes are TRBV12-3 or TRBV12-4 and TRBJ2-2; perhaps TRBD1 as D (5 bases). The CDR3 runs 13 residues. Between the trimmed V and J ends, which lost 2 bases and 8 bases, there was a span of 9 bases. CDR3 in amino acids: CASSLTGAGELFF. The CDR3 nucleotides read TGTGCCAGCAGTTTAACAGGAGCAGGGGAGCTGTTTTTT.

The V gene is TRBV4-3, the J gene TRBJ1-2, with 9 bases matching TRBD1. Germline CDR1 and CDR2: LGHNA and YSLEER. The V and J ends lost 0 bases and 5 bases, in that order; junction bases with no gene match: 4. The CDR3 spans 15 residues. The CDR3 sequence is CASSQEYRGRYGYTF. In DNA, the CDR3 is TGCGCCAGCAGCCAAGAGTACAGGGGGCGGTATGGCTACACCTTC.

This clone was recorded once. The chain carries TRBV28 and TRBJ2-7, with D tentatively TRBD2 (5 bases). CDR1 MDHEN and CDR2 SYDVKM come from the germline V gene. The germline V and J ends were trimmed by 10 bases and 2 bases, with 12 bases remaining between them. The CDR3 covers 12 residues. CDR3 coding DNA: TGTGCCATCGCAACGGGGACCTACGAGCAGTACTTC. It yields the protein CAIATGTYEQYF. Complete variable domain (other parts from reference TRBV28 and TRBJ2-7): DVKVTQSSRYLVKRTGEKVFLECVQDMDHENMFWYRQDPGLGLRLIYFSYDVKMKEKGDIPEGYSVSREKKERFSLILESASTNQTSMYLCAIATGTYEQYFGPGTRLTVT.

The genes are TRBV11-2 and TRBJ2-5; the D is unclear. Germline V gene sequence: CDR1 SGHAT, CDR2 FQNNGV. There are 11 residues in the CDR3. The germline V and J ends were trimmed by 5 bases and 1 base, with 2 bases remaining between them. CDR3 nucleotide sequence: TGTGCCAGCAGCCGCCAAGAGACCCAGTACTTC. This gives the protein CASSRQETQYF.

CDR3 protein: CASSQDRVATLSGANVLTF. The CDR3 bases are TGTGCCAGCAGCCAAGATCGGGTGGCGACCCTCTCTGGGGCCAACGTCCTGACTTTC. The V and J genes are TRBV14 and TRBJ2-6; D gene ambiguous. Germline values: CDR1 SGHDN, CDR2 FVKESK. The CDR3 is 19 residues long. Trimming removed 0 bases from V and 0 bases from J, with 15 bases in between.

The gene calls are TRBV19 and TRBJ2-5, with TRBD1 identical over 7 bases. From germline, CDR1 is LNHDA and CDR2 SQIVND (reference sequence). The trim removed 9 bases at V and 1 base at J, leaving 11 bases unmatched. The CDR3 spans 15 residues. The CDR3 protein is CASGPTGVVQETQYF. The CDR3 region has the DNA TGTGCCAGCGGCCCTACAGGGGTCGTCCAAGAGACCCAGTACTTC. Complete variable domain (other parts from reference TRBV19 and TRBJ2-5): DGGITQSPKYLFRKEGQNVTLSCEQNLNHDAMYWYRQDPGQGLRLIYYSQIVNDFQKGDIAEGYSVSREKKESFPLTVTSAQKNPTAFYLCASGPTGVVQETQYFGPGTRLLVL.

The rearrangement links TRBV7-9 to TRBJ1-4; 7 bases fit TRBD1. J was trimmed by 8 bases and V by 3 bases; bases with no gene match: 9. The CDR3 contains 15 residues. Per germline, CDR1 SEHNR and CDR2 FQNEAQ (reference sequence). This chain's CDR3 is CASSFSTGPREKLFF. Here the CDR3 DNA reads TGTGCCAGCAGCTTCTCGACAGGGCCCCGGGAAAAACTGTTTTTT.

A single count supports this clone. The J gene is TRBJ1-2, the V gene TRBV19, with 9 bases fitting TRBD1. There are 14 residues in the CDR3. Germline assignment: CDR1 LNHDA and CDR2 SQIVND (reference sequence). With V trimmed by 6 bases and J by 8 bases, 10 bases remained unmatched. The CDR3 sequence is CASSAGTGRFGYTF. CDR3 in DNA: TGTGCCAGTAGCGCCGGGACAGGGAGGTTCGGCTACACCTTC.

The chain carries TRBV2 and TRBJ2-3, with TRBD2 matching 13 bases. The trim removed 5 bases at V and 10 bases at J, leaving 6 bases unmatched. The CDR3 has 14 amino acids. Germline V lookup: CDR1 SNHLY, CDR2 FYNNEI. The CDR3, as DNA: TGTGCCAGCAGTCAGGGGACTAGCGGGGACGCGCAGTATTTT. Translation: CASSQGTSGDAQYF.

The chain uses TRBV5-8 and TRBJ1-3; D is ambiguous. Germline values: CDR1 SGHTS, CDR2 YDEGEE. The CDR3 extends over 15 amino acids. Trimming left V 1 base short and J 9 bases short, with 17 bases between. The CDR3 protein is CASSLIVPIRRTIYF. The CDR3 coding sequence is TGTGCCAGCAGCTTGATTGTACCTATCCGCCGCACCATATATTTT.

CDR3 in DNA: TGCGCCAGCAGCCCGGACACAGGGGGAGCATCACCCCTCCACTTT. This sequence encodes CASSPDTGGASPLHF. This chain links TRBV5-1 with TRBJ1-6, with 8 positions matching TRBD1. The CDR3 is 15 amino acids. Germline lookup yields CDR1 SGHRS and CDR2 YFSETQ. Unmatched junction bases numbered 10, after V lost 4 bases and J lost 10 bases.

This chain connects TRBV12-3 or TRBV12-4 to TRBJ1-2; D is possibly TRBD1 (5 bases). The CDR3 has 13 amino acids. The V gene lost 6 bases and the J gene lost 7 bases, with 15 bases spanning the gap. For the CDR3, the DNA is TGTGCCAGCAGAAACATGGGGGGTGGTGGCTACACCTTC. Translating gives CASRNMGGGGYTF.

This clone showed up just once. The gene calls are TRBV7-3 and TRBJ2-1; 10 bases map to TRBD1. The CDR3 has 18 residues. The V and J ends lost 4 bases and 0 bases, in that order; junction bases with no gene match: 9. Per germline, CDR1 SGHTA and CDR2 FQGTGA. In DNA form, the CDR3 reads TGTGCCAGCAGCTCGCGGACAGGGGGTCTCCTCTCCTACAATGAGCAGTTCTTC. Its protein is CASSSRTGGLLSYNEQFF.

J is TRBJ1-2 and V is TRBV6-2 or TRBV6-3, with D possibly matching TRBD1 (5 bases). The CDR3 has 14 amino acids. Between the trimmed V and J ends, which lost 1 base and 2 bases, there was a span of 8 bases. Germline V gives CDR1 MNHEY, CDR2 SVGEGT. CDR3 residues: CASSYLGRNYGYTF. The CDR3 DNA follows: TGTGCCAGCAGTTACTTGGGGCGGAACTATGGCTACACCTTC.

This clone was found a few times. CDR3 sequence (DNA): TGTGCCAGCAGCCCAAGTAGCGGGGGTGAAAAACTGTTTTTT. Protein: CASSPSSGGEKLFF. The chain combines TRBV9 with TRBJ1-4, with D possibly matching TRBD1 (5 bases). The germline CDR1 and CDR2 sequences are SGDLS and YYNGEE. This CDR3 comprises 14 residues. V lost 4 bases and J lost 7, with 14 bases in between.

This sequence joins TRBV11-2 and TRBJ2-2, with unresolved D. V lost 10 bases and J 5 bases, leaving 5 bases between the germline ends. Per the germline V gene, CDR1 is SGHAT and CDR2 is FQNNGV. The CDR3 is made up of 10 amino acids. DNA for the CDR3: TGTGCCATTAATACCGGGGAGCTGTTTTTT. Translated, it gives CAINTGELFF.

The V and J genes are TRBV12-3 or TRBV12-4 and TRBJ1-1; tentative D call: TRBD1 (5 bases). Trimming shortened V by 6 bases and J by 5 bases, and 13 bases separated the two germline ends. This CDR3 is 13 amino acids long. The DNA of the CDR3 is TGTGCCAGCAGCCAATCAGGGCGAACTGAAGCTTTCTTT. It encodes CASSQSGRTEAFF.

This clone was seen a single time. J is TRBJ1-3 and V is TRBV24-1, with 7 bases aligning to TRBD1. Trimming took 2 bases from V and 7 from J; bases not matched to a gene: 7. CDR1 KGHDR and CDR2 SFDVKD come from the germline V gene. The CDR3 totals 15 residues. In DNA form, the CDR3 reads TGTGCCACCAGTGATTCACGACAGGGTCGGAACACCATATATTTT. Protein product: CATSDSRQGRNTIYF.

The J gene is TRBJ1-1, the V gene TRBV3-1 (or the pseudogene TRBV3-2); 8 bases match TRBD1. Trimming took 3 bases from V and 1 from J; bases not matched to a gene: 4. The CDR3 has 15 amino acids. Germline V lookup: CDR1 LGHDT, CDR2 YNNKEL (reference sequence). CDR3 loop: CASSHGDRPNTEAFF. The CDR3 coding sequence is TGTGCCAGCAGCCACGGGGACAGGCCGAACACTGAAGCTTTCTTT.

The chain links TRBV28 to TRBJ1-6; TRBD1 agrees at 8 bases. J gave up 8 bases and V 3 bases, and 6 bases lay outside the gene matches. CDR1 is MDHEN, CDR2 SYDVKM, per germline. CDR3 size: 15 residues. The CDR3, as DNA: TGTGCCAGCAGTTTCCCAGGACAGGGTGATTCACCCCTCCACTTT. It encodes CASSFPGQGDSPLHF.

DNA of the CDR3: TGTGCCAGCAGCTACGGGTTTCAGCCCCAGCATTTT. Encoded protein: CASSYGFQPQHF. The chain employs TRBV7-8 and TRBJ1-5; D unclear. The germline gives CDR1 SGHVS, CDR2 FQNEAQ. Trimming left V 4 bases short and J 6 bases short, with 7 bases between. The CDR3 is made up of 12 amino acids. The whole variable domain, filled in from reference TRBV7-8 and TRBJ1-5, reads GAGVSQSPRYKVAKRGQDVALRCDPISGHVSLFWYQQALGQGPEFLTYFQNEAQLDKSGLPSDRFFAERPEGSVSTLKIQRTQQEDSAVYLCASSYGFQPQHFGDGTRLSIL.

This chain connects TRBV5-1 to TRBJ2-7, with TRBD1 as a possible D gene (6 bases). This CDR3 is 14 amino acids long. V was cut by 1 base and J by 7 bases, with 15 bases left in between. From germline, CDR1 is SGHRS and CDR2 YFSETQ. The CDR3 coding sequence is TGCGCCAGCAGCTTGAGGCAGGGGCATGGGGAGCAGTACTTC. This sequence encodes CASSLRQGHGEQYF.

The chain joins TRBV7-8 to TRBJ2-7; D may be TRBD2 (5 bases). CDR1 and CDR2 (germline): SGHVS, FQNEAQ. V lost 4 bases and J lost 3, with 16 bases in between. The CDR3 is 15 amino acids. The CDR3 DNA follows: TGTGCCAGCAGCTCCCGGGAAGTCCAGATCTACGAGCAGTACTTC. Translating gives CASSSREVQIYEQYF.